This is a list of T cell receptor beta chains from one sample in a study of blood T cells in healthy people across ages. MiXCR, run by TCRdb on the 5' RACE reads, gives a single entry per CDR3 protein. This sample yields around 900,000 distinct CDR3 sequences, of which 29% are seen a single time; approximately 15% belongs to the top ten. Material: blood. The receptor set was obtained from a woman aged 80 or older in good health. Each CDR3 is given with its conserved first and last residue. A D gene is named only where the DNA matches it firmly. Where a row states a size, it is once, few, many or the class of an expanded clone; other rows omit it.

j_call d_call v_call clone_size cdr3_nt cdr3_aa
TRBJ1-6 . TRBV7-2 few TGTGCCAGCAGCCTCGGCTCAGGCGGGAATTCACCCCTCCACTTT CASSLGSGGNSPLHF
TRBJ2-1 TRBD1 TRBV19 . TGTGCCAGTAAGGAGGACAGGTCCTACAATGAGCAGTTCTTC CASKEDRSYNEQFF
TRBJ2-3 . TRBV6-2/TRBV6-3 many TGTGCCAGTCGGACACACAACCAGGGACGAAAGATCGGGGGTACGCAGTATTTT CASRTHNQGRKIGGTQYF
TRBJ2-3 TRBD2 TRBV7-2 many TGTGCCAGCATCAACAACAGGGCGGGGGGGGGCACAGATACGCAGTATTTT CASINNRAGGGTDTQYF
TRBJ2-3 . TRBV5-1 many TGCGCCAGCAGATCTCGCCCCGGAGCAGATACGCAGTATTTT CASRSRPGADTQYF
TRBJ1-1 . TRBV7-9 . TGTGCCAGCAGACGAAAGGAGACGGGGCATGAGAATCGGAACACTGAAGCTTTCTTT CASRRKETGHENRNTEAFF
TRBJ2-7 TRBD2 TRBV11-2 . TGTGCCAGCAGCCCGACAGCGGGGGCCCCCGGTCAGTACTTC CASSPTAGAPGQYF
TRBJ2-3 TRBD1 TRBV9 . TGTGCCAGCAGCGGAACAGGGGCCCGAGGCACAGATACGCAGTATTTT CASSGTGARGTDTQYF
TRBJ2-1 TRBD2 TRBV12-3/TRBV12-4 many TGTGCCAGCAGTTTTTTTAGCGGGGGGGCGTCGGATGAGCAGTTCTTC CASSFFSGGASDEQFF
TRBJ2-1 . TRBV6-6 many TGTGCCAGCAGTTCCCGAGCACGGGTGCGGCATGAGCAGTTCTTC CASSSRARVRHEQFF
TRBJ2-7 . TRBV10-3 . TGTGCCATCAGTCCCGGACAGCTCGAGAGATACGAGCAGTACTTC CAISPGQLERYEQYF
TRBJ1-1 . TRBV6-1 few TGTGCCAGCAGTGAACTCGCGACAGGGAACACTGAAGCTTTCTTT CASSELATGNTEAFF
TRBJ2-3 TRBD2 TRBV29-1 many TGCAGCATTCACTCCGGACTAGCGGGGCGAACGCAGTATTTT CSIHSGLAGRTQYF
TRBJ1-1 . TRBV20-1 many TGCAGTGCTATTACAGGGAACACTGAAGCTTTCTTT CSAITGNTEAFF